Given below is one TCR beta chain in context. Unmatched junction bases numbered 19, after V lost 3 bases and J lost 2 bases. This CDR3 is 21 amino acids long. The germline CDR1 and CDR2 sequences are KGHSH and LQKENI. This record comes from a study of T cell changes during pregnancy in multiple sclerosis. Only in-frame clones appear in the TCRdb table, and some are missing; sequencing was by immunoSEQ multiplex PCR. The table lists some 52,000 clones, just over 90% of them singletons. The origin of this receptor is a female donor with multiple sclerosis, enrolled in a pregnancy study. The source was CD4+ T cells from peripheral blood mononuclear cells, collected before pregnancy. V gene TRBV18 combines with J gene TRBJ2-1, with 10 bases lining up with TRBD1. In nucleotides, the CDR3 is TGTGCCAGCTCACCTAGGCGTCCCGGGACAGGGGACGGGAGTCCCTACAATGAGCAGTTCTTC. It specifies CASSPRRPGTGDGSPYNEQFF.